Below are 4 T cell receptor beta chains sequenced from a single sample in a study of T cells in Graves' hyperthyroidism and ophthalmopathy. TCR beta CDR3 region amplification was performed from RNA transcripts. An initial round of RT-PCR targeting the TCR CDR3 relied on the HTBI primer set. TCRdb re-derived calls from the multiplex PCR reads in MiXCR, one entry per CDR3 protein. The sample records 300,000 to 450,000 distinct CDR3 sequences, 14% being singletons. The sequenced sample was blood. Receptors originate from a woman aged 25 to 39 with Graves' ophthalmopathy.

This sequence joins TRBV14 and TRBJ2-7, with D tentatively TRBD2 (5 bases). The germline V gene encodes CDR1 SGHDN and CDR2 FVKESK. V lost 1 base, J lost 6 bases, and 13 bases lay in between. CDR3 length: 14 amino acids. Here the CDR3 DNA reads TGTGCCAGCAGCCAAGTAGCGACCACAGTCGAGCAGTACTTC. Protein: CASSQVATTVEQYF. Using reference TRBV14 and TRBJ2-7 for the parts outside the CDR3, the full variable domain is EAGVTQFPSHSVIEKGQTVTLRCDPISGHDNLYWYRRVMGKEIKFLLHFVKESKQDESGMPNNRFLAERTGGTYSTLKVQPAELEDSGVYFCASSQVATTVEQYFGPGTRLTVT.

In its sample, this clonotype was seen a few times. CDR3 amino acids: CASSLTPDGADYGYTF. The CDR3 bases are TGTGCCAGCAGCTTAACCCCCGATGGGGCGGACTATGGCTACACCTTC. The V gene is TRBV7-8, the J gene TRBJ1-2; TRBD1 might be the D (5 bases). The CDR3 runs to 16 residues. V lost 2 bases, J lost 3 bases, and 16 bases lay in between. Germline lookup yields CDR1 SGHVS and CDR2 FQNEAQ. The full variable domain, completed using reference TRBV7-8 and TRBJ1-2, is GAGVSQSPRYKVAKRGQDVALRCDPISGHVSLFWYQQALGQGPEFLTYFQNEAQLDKSGLPSDRFFAERPEGSVSTLKIQRTQQEDSAVYLCASSLTPDGADYGYTFGSGTRLTVV.

This clonotype has at least ten counts. CDR3 residues: CASTRGLGGSEQYF. In DNA form, the CDR3 reads TGTGCCAGCACCCGTGGACTAGGAGGATCCGAGCAGTACTTC. The gene calls are TRBV28 and TRBJ2-7, with 7 nucleotides matching TRBD2. The germline CDR1 and CDR2 sequences are MDHEN and SYDVKM. The junction had 12 bases not matched to a gene; V was cut back by 7 bases and J by 6 bases. The CDR3 length is 14 residues.

The chain employs TRBV24-1 and TRBJ2-5; D uncertain. The CDR3 has 14 amino acids. The V end lost 3 bases, the J end lost 3 bases, and 10 bases lay between the germline ends. The germline V gene encodes CDR1 KGHDR and CDR2 SFDVKD. The CDR3 region is CATSDTNRKETQYF. CDR3 sequence (DNA): TGTGCCACCAGTGATACTAACAGAAAAGAGACCCAGTACTTC.